The T cell receptor beta chain described here comes from a study of T cells in Graves' hyperthyroidism and ophthalmopathy. Study-wide points: Most thyroid-expanded clonotypes above 0.001 were also found in blood.

Amplified TCR beta CDR3 regions derived from RNA transcripts. In the first-round RT-PCR of the TCR CDR3, the HTBI primer set was used. From the multiplex PCR reads, TCRdb called clonotypes with MiXCR, one entry per CDR3 protein. The sample holds hundreds of thousands of distinct CDR3 sequences, roughly 46% seen once. Turning to this clonotype: Antigen: not known.

Sample: peripheral blood or thyroid tissue (not recorded which). This receptor was identified in a young woman with Graves' hyperthyroidism.

CDR3 sequence reads: CSTHDSGNQPQHF. The CDR3, as DNA: TGCAGCACCCACGACTCGGGGAATCAGCCCCAGCATTTT. The chain joins TRBV29-1 to TRBJ1-5; D is uncertain. The germline V gene has CDR1 SQVTM and CDR2 ANQGSEA. V lost 8 bases to trimming and J lost 4 bases, with 15 bases between them. The CDR3 spans 13 residues.